This TCR beta chain was sequenced during a study of T cell clones after liver transplantation. As for the study in general: Standard immunosuppression, with no induction, continued until 12-24 months after transplant.

The CDR3 covers 14 residues. Trimming shortened V by 7 bases and J by 1 base, and 13 bases separated the two germline ends. CDR1 and CDR2 from the germline V gene are LNHDA and SQIVND (reference sequence). Profiled with immunoSEQ multiplex PCR; TCRdb holds only in-frame clones, not every one. Among about 72,000 clones listed, 90% were seen once. This specimen consisted of CD4+ T cells from blood, obtained before liver transplant. This chain connects TRBV19 to TRBJ2-5; no clear D gene. The clonotype comes from a human donor who received a liver transplant. The CDR3 DNA sequence: TGTGCCAGTAAGGGCGCAGGAATCCAAGAGACCCAGTACTTC. It codes for CASKGAGIQETQYF. The whole variable domain, filled in from reference TRBV19 and TRBJ2-5, reads DGGITQSPKYLFRKEGQNVTLSCEQNLNHDAMYWYRQDPGQGLRLIYYSQIVNDFQKGDIAEGYSVSREKKESFPLTVTSAQKNPTAFYLCASKGAGIQETQYFGPGTRLLVL.